This T cell receptor (beta chain) derives from a study of T-cell memory formation after mild COVID-19. Study in general: Each donor largely had its own TCR clusters.

Trimming took 5 bases from V and 7 from J; bases not matched to a gene: 11. The CDR3 is made up of 15 amino acids. Looked up from germline, CDR1 is MNHEY and CDR2 is SMNVEV (reference sequence). Study-wide results and limits: Clones that contracted from day 15 to 85 were balanced CD4/CD8, while later expanders leaned CD4+.

In its sample, this clonotype was seen a few times. Its antigen is still unknown. MiXCR, run by TCRdb on the 5' RACE reads, gives a single entry per CDR3 protein. Of hundreds of thousands of distinct CDR3 sequences detected, about a fifth appear once; the ten largest clones hold around 8.4%. This chain uses TRBV27 with TRBJ1-5; TRBD1 matches at 7 bases. The receptor was isolated from an adult woman who had mild COVID-19 (a few samples of this study predate the infection). Cell type and time point are not known. The specimen sequenced was PBMCs or a T cell subset sorted from them (not recorded which). CDR3 residues: CASSPERGRRQPQHF. DNA for the CDR3: TGTGCCAGCAGTCCGGAGAGGGGGCGCAGACAGCCCCAGCATTTT.